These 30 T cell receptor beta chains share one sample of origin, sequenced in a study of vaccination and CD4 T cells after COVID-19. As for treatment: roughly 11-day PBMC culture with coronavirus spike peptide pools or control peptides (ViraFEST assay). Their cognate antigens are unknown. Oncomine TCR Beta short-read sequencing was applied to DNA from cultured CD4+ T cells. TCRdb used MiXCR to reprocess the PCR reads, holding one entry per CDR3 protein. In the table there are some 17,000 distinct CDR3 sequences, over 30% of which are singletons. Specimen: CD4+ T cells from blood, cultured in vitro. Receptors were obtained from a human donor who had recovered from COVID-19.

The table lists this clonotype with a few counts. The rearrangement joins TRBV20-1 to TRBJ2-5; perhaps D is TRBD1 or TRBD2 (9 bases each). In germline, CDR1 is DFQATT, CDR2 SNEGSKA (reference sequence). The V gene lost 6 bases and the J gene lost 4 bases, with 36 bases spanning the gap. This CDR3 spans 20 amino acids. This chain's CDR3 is CSAPGQGRHAGGLRGETQYF. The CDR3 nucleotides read TGCAGTGCCCCTGGACAGGGGCGGCACGCGGGAGGGTTGAGGGGAGAGACCCAGTACTTC.

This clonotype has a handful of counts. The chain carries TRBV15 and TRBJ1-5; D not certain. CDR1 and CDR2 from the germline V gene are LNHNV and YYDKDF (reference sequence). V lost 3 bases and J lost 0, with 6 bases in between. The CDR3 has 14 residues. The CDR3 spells CATSRQYSNQPQHF. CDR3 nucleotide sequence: TGTGCCACCAGCAGGCAATATAGCAATCAGCCCCAGCATTTT.

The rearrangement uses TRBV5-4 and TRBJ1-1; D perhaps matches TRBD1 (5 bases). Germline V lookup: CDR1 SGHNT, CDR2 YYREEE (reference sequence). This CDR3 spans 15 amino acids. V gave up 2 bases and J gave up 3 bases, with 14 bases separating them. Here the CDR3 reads CASSFTGRRDTEAFF. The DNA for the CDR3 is TGTGCCAGCAGCTTTACAGGACGACGGGACACTGAAGCTTTCTTT.

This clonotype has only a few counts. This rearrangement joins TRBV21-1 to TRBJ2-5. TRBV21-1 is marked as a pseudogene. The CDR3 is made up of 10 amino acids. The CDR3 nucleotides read TGTGCCAGCATCCAAGAGACCCAGTACTTC. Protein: CASIQETQYF.

CDR3 in DNA: TGTGCCACCAAAGGTATGGGGAGCACAGATACGCAGTATTTT. It is translated as CATKGMGSTDTQYF. This chain connects TRBV19 to TRBJ2-3, with D unclear. The CDR3 runs 14 residues. V dropped 10 bases and J dropped 0 bases, with 14 bases sitting between them. Germline values: CDR1 LNHDA, CDR2 SQIVND (reference sequence).

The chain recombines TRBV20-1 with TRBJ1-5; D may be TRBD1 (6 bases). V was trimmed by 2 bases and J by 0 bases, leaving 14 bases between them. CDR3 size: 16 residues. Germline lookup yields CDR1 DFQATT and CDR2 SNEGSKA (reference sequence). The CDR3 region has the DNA TGCAGTGCTAGAAGAGCAGGGGCGGGTAGCAATCAGCCCCAGCATTTT. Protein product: CSARRAGAGSNQPQHF.

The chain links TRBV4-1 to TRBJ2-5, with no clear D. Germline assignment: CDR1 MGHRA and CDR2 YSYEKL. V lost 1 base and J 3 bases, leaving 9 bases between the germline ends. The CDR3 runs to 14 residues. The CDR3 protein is CASSQGRQKETQYF. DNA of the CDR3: TGCGCCAGCAGCCAAGGAAGGCAGAAAGAGACCCAGTACTTC.

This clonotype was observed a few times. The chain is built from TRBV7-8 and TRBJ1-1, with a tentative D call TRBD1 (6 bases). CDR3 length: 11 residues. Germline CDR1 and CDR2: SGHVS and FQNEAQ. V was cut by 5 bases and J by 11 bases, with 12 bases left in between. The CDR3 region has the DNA TGTGCCAGCAGCATTGGGACACAGGCTTTCTTT. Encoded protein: CASSIGTQAFF.

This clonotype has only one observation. CDR3 residues: CASGNFGGNEQFF. The CDR3, as DNA: TGTGCCAGCGGGAACTTTGGGGGGAATGAGCAGTTCTTC. The V call is TRBV6-2 or TRBV6-3, the J call TRBJ2-1; TRBD2 might be the D (6 bases). Trimming removed 8 bases at V and 7 bases at J, with 15 bases between. The CDR3 is 13 residues long. CDR1 and CDR2 (germline): MNHEY, SVGEGT.

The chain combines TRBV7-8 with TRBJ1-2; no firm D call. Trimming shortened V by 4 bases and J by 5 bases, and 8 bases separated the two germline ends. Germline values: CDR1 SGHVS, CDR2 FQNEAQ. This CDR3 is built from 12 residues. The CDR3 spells CASSSVNYGYTF. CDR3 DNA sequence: TGTGCCAGCAGCTCAGTAAATTATGGCTACACCTTC.

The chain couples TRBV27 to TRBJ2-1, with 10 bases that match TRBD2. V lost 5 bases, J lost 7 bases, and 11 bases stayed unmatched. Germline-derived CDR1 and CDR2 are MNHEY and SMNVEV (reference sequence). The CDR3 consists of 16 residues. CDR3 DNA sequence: TGTGCCAGCAGTACGTTAGCGGGAGGATTCGGGAATGAGCAGTTCTTC. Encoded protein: CASSTLAGGFGNEQFF.

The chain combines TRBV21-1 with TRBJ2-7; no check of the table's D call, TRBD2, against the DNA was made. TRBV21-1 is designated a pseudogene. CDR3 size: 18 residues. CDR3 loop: CASSTRQWLREGNYEQYF. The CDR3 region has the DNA TGTGCCAGCAGCACAAGGCAGTGGTTGCGGGAGGGCAACTACGAGCAGTACTTC.

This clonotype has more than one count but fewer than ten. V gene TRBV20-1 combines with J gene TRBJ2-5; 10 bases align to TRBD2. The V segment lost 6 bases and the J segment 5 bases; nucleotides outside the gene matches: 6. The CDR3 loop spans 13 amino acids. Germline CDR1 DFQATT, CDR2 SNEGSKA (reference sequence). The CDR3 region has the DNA TGCAGTGCCGCCCAGGGACTAGCGGAGACCCAGTACTTC. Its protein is CSAAQGLAETQYF.

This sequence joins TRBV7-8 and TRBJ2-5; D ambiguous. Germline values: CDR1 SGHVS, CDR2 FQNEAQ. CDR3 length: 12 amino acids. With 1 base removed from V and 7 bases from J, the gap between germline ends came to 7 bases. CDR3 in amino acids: CASSLVQPTQYF. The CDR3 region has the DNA TGTGCCAGCAGCTTAGTCCAACCGACCCAGTACTTC.

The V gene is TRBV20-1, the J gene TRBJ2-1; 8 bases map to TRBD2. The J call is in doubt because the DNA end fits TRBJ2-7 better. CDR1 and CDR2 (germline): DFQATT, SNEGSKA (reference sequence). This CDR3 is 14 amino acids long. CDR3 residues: CSAPVVSGTYEQYF. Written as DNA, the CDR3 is TGCAGTGCGCCAGTCGTTAGCGGGACTTACGAGCAGTACTTC.

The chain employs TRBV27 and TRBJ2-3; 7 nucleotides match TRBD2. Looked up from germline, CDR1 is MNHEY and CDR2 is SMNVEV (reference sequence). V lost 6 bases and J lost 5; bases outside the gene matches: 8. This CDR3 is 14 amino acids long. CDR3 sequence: CASRSGGSGDTQYF. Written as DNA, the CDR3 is TGTGCCAGCAGATCCGGGGGGTCTGGAGATACGCAGTATTTT.

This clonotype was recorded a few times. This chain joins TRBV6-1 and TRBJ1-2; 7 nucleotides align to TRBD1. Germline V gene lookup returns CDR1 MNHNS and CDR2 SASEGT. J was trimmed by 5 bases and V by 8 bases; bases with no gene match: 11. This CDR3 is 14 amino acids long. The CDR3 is CASAPLGQIYGYTF. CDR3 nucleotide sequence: TGTGCCAGCGCACCCTTGGGACAGATTTATGGCTACACCTTC.

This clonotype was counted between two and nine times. The CDR3 DNA follows: TGCAGTGCTTCACAGGGGCTCCCCTACGAGCAGTACTTC. Protein product: CSASQGLPYEQYF. The chain combines TRBV20-1 with TRBJ2-7, with TRBD1 identical over 7 bases. Germline V lookup: CDR1 DFQATT, CDR2 SNEGSKA (reference sequence). The CDR3 sequence is 13 residues long. V lost 5 bases and J lost 2; bases outside the gene matches: 6.

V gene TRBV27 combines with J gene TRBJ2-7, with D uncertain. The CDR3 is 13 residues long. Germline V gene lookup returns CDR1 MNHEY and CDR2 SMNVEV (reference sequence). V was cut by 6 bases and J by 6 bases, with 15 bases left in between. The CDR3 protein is CASSKGIRFEQYF. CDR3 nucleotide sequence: TGTGCCAGCAGCAAAGGGATAAGGTTCGAGCAGTACTTC.

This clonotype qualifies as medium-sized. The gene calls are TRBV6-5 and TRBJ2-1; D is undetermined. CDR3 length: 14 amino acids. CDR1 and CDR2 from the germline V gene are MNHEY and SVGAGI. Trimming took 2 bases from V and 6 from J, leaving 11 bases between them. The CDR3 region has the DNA TGTGCCAGCAGTTACAAAGCGCCCTCCAATGAGCAGTTCTTC. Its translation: CASSYKAPSNEQFF.

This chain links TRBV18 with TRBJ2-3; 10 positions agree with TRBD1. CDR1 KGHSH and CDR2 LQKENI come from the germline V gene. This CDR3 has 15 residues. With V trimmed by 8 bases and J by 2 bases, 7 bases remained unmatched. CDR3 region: CASLRTGGNTDTQYF. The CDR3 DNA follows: TGTGCCAGCCTTCGGACAGGGGGGAACACAGATACGCAGTATTTT. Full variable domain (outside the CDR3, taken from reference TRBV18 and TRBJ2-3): NAGVMQNPRHLVRRRGQEARLRCSPMKGHSHVYWYRQLPEEGLKFMVYLQKENIIDESGMPKERFSAEFPKEGPSILRIQQVVRGDSAAYFCASLRTGGNTDTQYFGPGTRLTVL.

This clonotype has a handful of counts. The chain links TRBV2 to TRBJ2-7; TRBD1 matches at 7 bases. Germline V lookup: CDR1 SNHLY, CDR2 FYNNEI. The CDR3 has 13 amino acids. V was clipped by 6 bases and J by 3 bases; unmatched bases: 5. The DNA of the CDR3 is TGTGCCAGCAGACAGGGGTTAATCTACGAGCAGTACTTC. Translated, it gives CASRQGLIYEQYF.

The DNA of the CDR3 is TGCGCCAGCAGCCCGGGTCGAGCTCCGGAGACCCAGTACTTC. Translation: CASSPGRAPETQYF. The V call is TRBV5-1, the J call TRBJ2-5; D gene ambiguous. Germline assignment: CDR1 SGHRS and CDR2 YFSETQ. This CDR3 is built from 14 residues. V was shortened by 4 bases and J by 5 bases, with 15 bases between the two germline ends.

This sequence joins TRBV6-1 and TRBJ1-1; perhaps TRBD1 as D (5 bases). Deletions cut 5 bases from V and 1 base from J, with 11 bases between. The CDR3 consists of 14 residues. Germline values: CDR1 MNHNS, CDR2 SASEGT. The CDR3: CASSPGTANTEAFF. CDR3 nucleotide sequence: TGTGCCAGCAGTCCCGGGACGGCGAACACTGAAGCTTTCTTT.

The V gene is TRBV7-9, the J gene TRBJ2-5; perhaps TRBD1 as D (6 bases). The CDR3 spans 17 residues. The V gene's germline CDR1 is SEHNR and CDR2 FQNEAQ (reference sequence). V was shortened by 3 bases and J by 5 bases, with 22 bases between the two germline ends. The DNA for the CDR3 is TGTGCCAGCAGCTTTGAGATGCTAGGGGGTACCCGGGAGACCCAGTACTTC. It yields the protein CASSFEMLGGTRETQYF.

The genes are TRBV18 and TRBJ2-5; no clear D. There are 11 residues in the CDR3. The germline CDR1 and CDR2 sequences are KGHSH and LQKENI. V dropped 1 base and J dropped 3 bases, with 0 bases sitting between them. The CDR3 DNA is TGTGCCAGCTCACCACAAGAGACCCAGTACTTC. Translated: CASSPQETQYF.

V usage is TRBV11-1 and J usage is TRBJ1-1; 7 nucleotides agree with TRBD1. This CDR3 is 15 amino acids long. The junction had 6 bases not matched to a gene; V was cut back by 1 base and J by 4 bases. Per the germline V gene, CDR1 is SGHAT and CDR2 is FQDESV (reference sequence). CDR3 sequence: CASSLGRAGGTEAFF. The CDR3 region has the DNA TGTGCCAGCAGCTTAGGTCGGGCAGGGGGCACTGAAGCTTTCTTT.

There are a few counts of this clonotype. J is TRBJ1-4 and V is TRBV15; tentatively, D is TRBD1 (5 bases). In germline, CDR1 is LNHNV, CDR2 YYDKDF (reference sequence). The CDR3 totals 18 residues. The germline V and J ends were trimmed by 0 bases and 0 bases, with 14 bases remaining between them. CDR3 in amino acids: CATSRDLGDTATNEKLFF. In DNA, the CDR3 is TGTGCCACCAGCAGAGATCTGGGGGATACCGCAACTAATGAAAAACTGTTTTTT.

CDR3 coding DNA: TGTGCCAGCAGTGAAGCGTTGCAGGGACGAGAGACCCAGTACTTC. Its translation is CASSEALQGRETQYF. The chain has TRBV6-1 and TRBJ2-5; TRBD1 or TRBD2 may be the D gene (5 bases each). V was clipped by 0 bases and J by 4 bases, with 12 bases between them. The length of the CDR3 is 15 residues. Germline loops: CDR1 MNHNS, CDR2 SASEGT.

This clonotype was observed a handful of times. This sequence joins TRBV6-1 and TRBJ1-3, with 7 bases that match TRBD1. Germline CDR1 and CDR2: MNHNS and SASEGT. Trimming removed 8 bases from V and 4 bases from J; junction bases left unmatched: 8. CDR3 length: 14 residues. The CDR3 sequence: CASHRGNRGNTIYF. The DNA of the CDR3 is TGTGCCAGCCACAGGGGTAACAGGGGAAACACCATATATTTT.